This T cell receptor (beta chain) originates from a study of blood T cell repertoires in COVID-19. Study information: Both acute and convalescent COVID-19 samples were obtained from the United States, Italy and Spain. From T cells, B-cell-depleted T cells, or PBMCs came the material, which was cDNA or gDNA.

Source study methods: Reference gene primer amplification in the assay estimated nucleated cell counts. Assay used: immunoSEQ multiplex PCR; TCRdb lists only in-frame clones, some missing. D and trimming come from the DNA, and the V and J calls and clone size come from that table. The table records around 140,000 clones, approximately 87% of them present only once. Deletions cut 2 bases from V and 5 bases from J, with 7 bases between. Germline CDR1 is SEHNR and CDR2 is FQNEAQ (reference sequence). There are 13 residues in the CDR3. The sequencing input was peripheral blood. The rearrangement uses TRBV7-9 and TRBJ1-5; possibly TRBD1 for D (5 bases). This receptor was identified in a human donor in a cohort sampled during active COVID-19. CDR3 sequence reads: CASSLTGDQPQHF. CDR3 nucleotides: TGTGCCAGCAGCTTAACGGGGGATCAGCCCCAGCATTTT.